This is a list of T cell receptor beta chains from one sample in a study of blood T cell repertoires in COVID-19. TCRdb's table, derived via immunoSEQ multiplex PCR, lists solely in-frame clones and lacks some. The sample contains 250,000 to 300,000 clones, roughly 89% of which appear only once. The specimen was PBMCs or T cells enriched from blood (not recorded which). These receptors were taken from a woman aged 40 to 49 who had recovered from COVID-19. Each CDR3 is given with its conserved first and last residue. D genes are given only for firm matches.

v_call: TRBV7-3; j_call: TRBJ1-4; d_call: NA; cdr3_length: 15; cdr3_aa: CASSSLAAGGEKLFF; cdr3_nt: TGTGCCAGCAGCTCCCTGGCAGCGGGGGGCGAAAAACTGTTTTTT
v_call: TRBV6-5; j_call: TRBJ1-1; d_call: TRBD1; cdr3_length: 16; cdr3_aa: CASSYSTGSMNTEAFF; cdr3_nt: TGTGCCAGCAGTTACTCGACAGGGAGTATGAACACTGAAGCTTTCTTT
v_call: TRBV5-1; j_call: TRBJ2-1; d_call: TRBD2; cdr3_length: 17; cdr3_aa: CASSPAWLAGGLNEQFF; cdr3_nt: TGCGCCAGCAGCCCCGCCTGGCTAGCGGGAGGACTCAATGAGCAGTTCTTC
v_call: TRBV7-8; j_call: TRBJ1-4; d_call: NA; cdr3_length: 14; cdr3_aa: CASSPLVGNEKLFF; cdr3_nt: TGTGCCAGCAGCCCCCTAGTGGGTAATGAAAAACTGTTTTTT
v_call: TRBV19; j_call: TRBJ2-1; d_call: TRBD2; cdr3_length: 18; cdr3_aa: CASSPSPGLAGGGHEQFF; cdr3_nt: TGTGCCAGTAGTCCAAGCCCGGGACTAGCGGGAGGGGGCCATGAGCAGTTCTTC
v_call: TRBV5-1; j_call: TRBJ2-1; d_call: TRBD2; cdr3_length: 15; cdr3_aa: CASSRAGGRNNEQFF; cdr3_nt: TGCGCCAGCAGCCGAGCGGGGGGGCGCAACAATGAGCAGTTCTTC
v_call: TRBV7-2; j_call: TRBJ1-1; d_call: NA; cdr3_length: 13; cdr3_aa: CASSFGTLTEAFF; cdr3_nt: TGTGCCAGCAGCTTCGGGACATTGACTGAAGCTTTCTTT
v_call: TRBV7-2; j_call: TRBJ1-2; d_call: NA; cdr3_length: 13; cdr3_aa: CASSQQKYYGYTF; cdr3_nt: TGTGCCAGCAGCCAACAGAAATACTATGGCTACACCTTC
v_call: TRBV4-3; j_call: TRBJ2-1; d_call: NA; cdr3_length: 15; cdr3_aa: CASSQEGGDYNEQFF; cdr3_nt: TGCGCCAGCAGCCAAGAAGGAGGGGACTACAATGAGCAGTTCTTC
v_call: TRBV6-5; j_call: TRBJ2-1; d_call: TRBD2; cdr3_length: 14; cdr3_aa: CATHYREGPNEQFF; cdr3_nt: TGTGCCACCCATTACCGGGAGGGCCCCAATGAGCAGTTCTTC
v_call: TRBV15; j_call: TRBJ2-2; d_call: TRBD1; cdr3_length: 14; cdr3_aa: CATADREDTGELFF; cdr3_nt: TGTGCCACCGCGGACAGGGAGGACACCGGGGAGCTGTTTTTT